Listed here are 13 T cell receptor beta chains from one sample, sequenced in a study of T cell repertoires in cytomegalovirus infection. MiXCR, run by TCRdb on the reads, gives a single entry per CDR3 protein. The sample comprises some 180,000 distinct CDR3 sequences, roughly 9.8% of which are singletons, and approximately 4.3% rests with the top ten. Sequenced input: PBMCs. The receptors stem from a human donor in good health (CMV status not recorded). Some clones in this sample may be carry-over from other donors' samples.

This clonotype was counted a few times. The chain uses TRBV12-3 or TRBV12-4 and TRBJ2-5, with TRBD2 matching over 10 bases. J gave up 0 bases and V 6 bases, and 7 bases lay outside the gene matches. This CDR3 comprises 16 residues. CDR3 amino acids: CASSTRTSGNQETQYF. DNA of the CDR3: TGTGCCAGCAGCACTAGGACTAGCGGTAACCAAGAGACCCAGTACTTC.

On this clonotype itself: This may be a read error: a much more frequent sequence differs by one nucleotide. The chain couples TRBV7-9 to TRBJ2-7; D is unclear. The CDR3 loop spans 13 amino acids. Germline loops: CDR1 SEHNR, CDR2 FQNEAQ (reference sequence). V lost 0 bases, J lost 4 bases, and 7 bases lay in between. This chain's CDR3 is CASSLADGYEQYF. The CDR3 DNA follows: TGTGCCAGCAGCTTAGCGGACGGGTACGAGCAGTACTTC.

This chain joins TRBV7-6 and TRBJ2-7, with D possibly matching TRBD1 (6 bases). The CDR3 runs to 17 residues. V was trimmed by 5 bases and J by 0 bases, leaving 20 bases between them. CDR1 and CDR2 (germline): SGHVS, FNYEAQ. The CDR3 sequence: CASSPKRPDRFSYEQYF. The CDR3 nucleotides are TGTGCCAGCAGCCCCAAACGACCAGACAGGTTCTCCTACGAGCAGTACTTC.

This rearrangement joins TRBV18 to TRBJ1-2, with 10 bases that match TRBD1. The CDR3 has 13 amino acids. V gave up 5 bases and J gave up 8 bases; unmatched junction bases: 5. Germline CDR1 and CDR2: KGHSH and LQKENI. The CDR3 protein is CASSAGQGSGYTF. For the CDR3, the DNA is TGTGCCAGCTCAGCGGGACAGGGGAGCGGCTACACCTTC.

The J gene is TRBJ1-5, the V gene TRBV30; weak D call: TRBD1 (6 bases). The CDR3 extends over 15 amino acids. Trimming pared 0 bases from V and 1 base from J, leaving 10 bases between. The germline CDR1 and CDR2 sequences are GTSNPN and SVGIG (reference sequence). CDR3 sequence (DNA): TGTGCCTGGAGTGTGGGGGGGGCGAGCAATCAGCCCCAGCATTTT. This translates into CAWSVGGASNQPQHF.

This chain joins TRBV6-2 or TRBV6-3 and TRBJ1-1; D is perhaps TRBD1 (6 bases). The CDR3 is 15 amino acids. Trimming took 5 bases from V and 1 from J, leaving 14 bases between them. Per the germline V gene, CDR1 is MNHEY and CDR2 is SVGEGT. The CDR3 loop reads CASSTLGAANTEAFF. The CDR3 coding sequence is TGTGCCAGCAGTACCCTGGGGGCCGCGAACACTGAAGCTTTCTTT.

This clonotype was found many times. This chain links TRBV7-2 with TRBJ2-7, with TRBD1 identical over 8 bases. The J segment lost 5 bases and the V segment lost 7 bases, leaving 16 bases of the junction unmatched. The CDR3 is made up of 16 amino acids. CDR1 SGHTA and CDR2 FQGNSA come from the germline V gene. The CDR3 region has the DNA TGTGCCAGCACCCTTAGTCGGGACAGGCCAACCAACGAGCAGTACTTC. The encoded protein is CASTLSRDRPTNEQYF.

This clonotype showed up many times. The V call is TRBV28, the J call TRBJ2-7; TRBD1 aligns across 7 bases. Germline V gene sequence: CDR1 MDHEN, CDR2 SYDVKM. V dropped 1 base and J dropped 5; count of bases not matched to a gene: 11. This CDR3 has 16 residues. This chain's CDR3 is CASSLSVPIGGDEQYF. For the CDR3, the DNA is TGTGCCAGCAGTTTATCCGTACCCATAGGGGGCGACGAGCAGTACTTC.

This clonotype was observed many times. This chain joins TRBV4-3 and TRBJ2-7; D may correspond to TRBD1 or TRBD2 (5 bases each). Trimming cost V 0 bases and J 2 bases, with 20 bases left between them. CDR3 length equals 18 residues. Germline V lookup: CDR1 LGHNA, CDR2 YSLEER. CDR3 nucleotides: TGCGCCAGCAGCCAAGAAAGAACCGGGACGCATGGAACCTACGAGCAGTACTTC. Translation gives CASSQERTGTHGTYEQYF.

This clonotype was found many times. Here the CDR3 reads CASSPKTRSYEQYF. The CDR3 nucleotides are TGTGCCAGCAGCCCTAAGACAAGATCCTACGAGCAGTACTTC. The chain recombines TRBV7-2 with TRBJ2-7, with D uncertain. The CDR3 loop spans 14 amino acids. CDR1 and CDR2 (germline): SGHTA, FQGNSA. The germline V and J ends were trimmed by 5 bases and 1 base, with 12 bases remaining between them.

This clonotype has ten or more counts. The V gene is TRBV6-2 or TRBV6-3, the J gene TRBJ2-1; weak D call: TRBD2 (6 bases). This CDR3 has 14 residues. The germline V gene encodes CDR1 MNHEY and CDR2 SVGEGT. V was shortened by 4 bases and J by 11 bases, with 18 bases between the two germline ends. The CDR3: CASSFKRESNQQFF. CDR3 coding DNA: TGTGCCAGCAGTTTTAAACGGGAGTCCAACCAGCAGTTCTTC.

This chain links TRBV20-1 with TRBJ2-4; the D is unclear. From germline, CDR1 is DFQATT and CDR2 SNEGSKA (reference sequence). The length of the CDR3 is 15 residues. The V end was cut by 1 base, the J end by 2 bases, with 12 bases between. CDR3 bases: TGCAGTGCTAGAGTTGGAGAAAGCCCCAAAAACATTCAGTACTTC. Translation gives CSARVGESPKNIQYF.

The chain employs TRBV19 and TRBJ1-1; 8 bases fit TRBD1. J gave up 3 bases and V 10 bases, and 7 bases lay outside the gene matches. The CDR3 covers 13 residues. Germline values: CDR1 LNHDA, CDR2 SQIVND (reference sequence). The CDR3 nucleotides are TGTGCCACCCACTCGGACAGGGACACTGAAGCTTTCTTT. It yields the protein CATHSDRDTEAFF. The full variable domain, rest sourced from reference TRBV19 and TRBJ1-1, is DGGITQSPKYLFRKEGQNVTLSCEQNLNHDAMYWYRQDPGQGLRLIYYSQIVNDFQKGDIAEGYSVSREKKESFPLTVTSAQKNPTAFYLCATHSDRDTEAFFGQGTRLTVV.